This T cell receptor (beta chain) was profiled in a study of blood T cell repertoires in COVID-19. On the study more broadly: Collection of acute and convalescent COVID-19 samples took place in the United States, Italy and Spain.

The V end was cut by 5 bases, the J end by 5 bases, with 7 bases between. Germline assignment: CDR1 LNHNV and CDR2 YYDKDF (reference sequence). The CDR3 contains 12 residues. How the authors handled the data: Estimates of nucleated cell counts were drawn from the amplification of reference gene primers. The data were produced by immunoSEQ multiplex PCR, yet TCRdb's version contains in-frame clones alone and is incomplete. V and J calls and clone size come straight from that table; D and trimming were deduced from the DNA. The data show 270,000 or so clones, about 91% seen once. Participants, about 18 to 90 years old, spanned more than 20 US areas.

V usage is TRBV15 and J usage is TRBJ1-5; D remains ambiguous. This clonotype was obtained from a middle-aged woman with acute COVID-19. Sequenced sample: PBMCs or T cells enriched from blood (not recorded which). CDR3 DNA sequence: TGTGCCACCAGCGGGCAGCATCAGCCCCAGCATTTT. Translation gives CATSGQHQPQHF.